These T cell receptor beta chains were read from a single sample in a study of cytomegalovirus exposure and HLA in healthy donors. Sequencing was performed with immunoSEQ multiplex PCR; in TCRdb, only in-frame clones are kept and a portion is missing. The sample holds 65,000 to 80,000 clones. Sequencing was done on a sample of PBMCs. Receptor source: a man aged 25 to 45 in good health and CMV-seronegative. Both conserved end residues are part of each CDR3. The D gene is left open where the match is weak. For some rows the clone size is stated as once, few or many, or as a class when expanded; others skip it.

CDR3aa: CASSSRGLPHSGANVLTF
CDR3nt: TGTGCCAGCAGCTCCAGGGGGCTCCCCCACTCTGGGGCCAACGTCCTGACTTTC
d_gene: TRBD1
v_gene: TRBV11-3
len: 18
j_gene: TRBJ2-6
abundance: NA

CDR3aa: CASSQDWGTARRYGYTF
CDR3nt: TGCGCCAGCAGCCAAGATTGGGGGACAGCCCGGCGATATGGCTACACCTTC
d_gene: TRBD1
v_gene: TRBV4-3
len: 17
j_gene: TRBJ1-2
abundance: NA

CDR3aa: CASSLFGSGQPQHF
CDR3nt: TGTGCCAGCAGTTTATTCGGATCGGGTCAGCCCCAGCATTTT
d_gene: NA
v_gene: TRBV27
len: 14
j_gene: TRBJ1-5
abundance: NA

CDR3aa: CASSLPSASGVYQETQYF
CDR3nt: TGTGCCAGCAGCTTACCGTCGGCTAGCGGGGTGTACCAAGAGACCCAGTACTTC
d_gene: TRBD2
v_gene: TRBV5-5
len: 18
j_gene: TRBJ2-5
abundance: NA

CDR3aa: CATKGATSTDTQYF
CDR3nt: TGTGCCACCAAGGGAGCGACTAGCACAGATACGCAGTATTTT
d_gene: NA
v_gene: TRBV19
len: 14
j_gene: TRBJ2-3
abundance: NA

CDR3aa: CASNEGTGWSAEAFF
CDR3nt: TGTGCCAGCAACGAGGGGACAGGGTGGTCCGCTGAAGCTTTCTTT
d_gene: TRBD1
v_gene: TRBV6-5
len: 15
j_gene: TRBJ1-1
abundance: NA

CDR3aa: CASSSGTANEKLFF
CDR3nt: TGCGCCAGCAGCTCCGGGACAGCGAATGAAAAACTGTTTTTT
d_gene: TRBD1
v_gene: TRBV5-1
len: 14
j_gene: TRBJ1-4
abundance: NA

CDR3aa: CARTGTGVHGYSF
CDR3nt: TGTGCCAGAACCGGGACAGGGGTTCATGGCTACTCCTTC
d_gene: TRBD1
v_gene: TRBV2
len: 13
j_gene: TRBJ1-2
abundance: NA

CDR3aa: CASSPWTGGEHEQYF
CDR3nt: TGTGCCAGCAGCCCCTGGACAGGGGGCGAGCACGAGCAGTACTTC
d_gene: TRBD1
v_gene: TRBV9
len: 15
j_gene: TRBJ2-7
abundance: NA

CDR3aa: CASSESRPPRRSSYEQYF
CDR3nt: TGTGCCAGCAGTGAATCCCGGCCCCCCAGGAGGAGCTCCTACGAGCAGTACTTC
d_gene: NA
v_gene: TRBV25-1
len: 18
j_gene: TRBJ2-7
abundance: NA

CDR3aa: CASSEDADNEQFF
CDR3nt: TGTGCCAGCAGTGAAGACGCAGACAATGAGCAGTTCTTC
d_gene: NA
v_gene: TRBV6-1
len: 13
j_gene: TRBJ2-1
abundance: NA

CDR3aa: CASNQDRTAWGTEAFF
CDR3nt: TGTGCCAGTAATCAGGACAGGACCGCTTGGGGCACTGAAGCTTTCTTT
d_gene: TRBD1
v_gene: TRBV19
len: 16
j_gene: TRBJ1-1
abundance: NA

CDR3aa: CASSEAAGFGYTF
CDR3nt: TGTGCCAGCAGTGAAGCGGCAGGGTTTGGCTACACCTTC
d_gene: NA
v_gene: TRBV6-1
len: 13
j_gene: TRBJ1-2
abundance: NA

CDR3aa: CASSLGDSDYGYTF
CDR3nt: TGCGCCAGCAGCTTGGGGGACAGTGACTATGGCTACACCTTC
d_gene: TRBD1
v_gene: TRBV5-1
len: 14
j_gene: TRBJ1-2
abundance: NA

CDR3aa: CASSPYEGWQGRTYEQYF
CDR3nt: TGTGCCAGCAGCCCCTATGAGGGGTGGCAGGGGCGAACCTACGAGCAGTACTTC
d_gene: NA
v_gene: TRBV13
len: 18
j_gene: TRBJ2-7
abundance: NA

CDR3aa: CASSDKAGEAYNEQFF
CDR3nt: TGTGCCAGCAGTGACAAGGCGGGGGAAGCCTACAATGAGCAGTTCTTC
d_gene: TRBD2
v_gene: TRBV6-4
len: 16
j_gene: TRBJ2-1
abundance: medium-sized

CDR3aa: CASSPTGTSGRARYNEQFF
CDR3nt: TGTGCCAGCAGCCCCACCGGGACTAGCGGGAGGGCCCGCTACAATGAGCAGTTCTTC
d_gene: TRBD2
v_gene: TRBV4-2
len: 19
j_gene: TRBJ2-1
abundance: NA

CDR3aa: CASRRHPPPRPQHF
CDR3nt: TGCGCCAGCAGAAGACACCCGCCCCCACGGCCCCAGCATTTT
d_gene: NA
v_gene: TRBV5-1
len: 14
j_gene: TRBJ1-5
abundance: NA

CDR3aa: CASSPDRANYGYTF
CDR3nt: TGTGCCAGCTCACCGGACAGGGCTAACTATGGCTACACCTTC
d_gene: TRBD1
v_gene: TRBV18
len: 14
j_gene: TRBJ1-2
abundance: NA

CDR3aa: CASSPLDRKSSYEQYF
CDR3nt: TGTGCCAGCAGCCCGCTGGACAGGAAGAGCTCCTACGAGCAGTACTTC
d_gene: TRBD1
v_gene: TRBV11-2
len: 16
j_gene: TRBJ2-7
abundance: NA

CDR3aa: CASSLLVGLAQETQYF
CDR3nt: TGCGCCAGCAGCCTTTTAGTAGGACTAGCCCAAGAGACCCAGTACTTC
d_gene: TRBD2
v_gene: TRBV4-1
len: 16
j_gene: TRBJ2-5
abundance: NA

CDR3aa: CAWSTTGGLIGAFF
CDR3nt: TGTGCCTGGTCTACGACAGGGGGATTAATTGGGGCTTTCTTT
d_gene: TRBD1
v_gene: TRBV30
len: 14
j_gene: TRBJ1-1
abundance: NA

CDR3aa: CASSRNRETQYF
CDR3nt: TGTGCCAGCAGCCGTAACAGGGAGACCCAGTACTTC
d_gene: NA
v_gene: TRBV11-2
len: 12
j_gene: TRBJ2-5
abundance: NA

CDR3aa: CASSRDSWGEKLFF
CDR3nt: TGTGCCAGCAGCCGGGACAGCTGGGGTGAAAAACTGTTTTTT
d_gene: TRBD1
v_gene: TRBV5-4
len: 14
j_gene: TRBJ1-4
abundance: NA

CDR3aa: CASSFQGGDTEAFF
CDR3nt: TGCGCCAGCAGCTTTCAGGGAGGGGACACTGAAGCTTTCTTT
d_gene: NA
v_gene: TRBV4-1
len: 14
j_gene: TRBJ1-1
abundance: NA

CDR3aa: CASSSTGLSYNEQFF
CDR3nt: TGCGCCAGCAGCTCCACGGGACTGAGCTACAATGAGCAGTTCTTC
d_gene: NA
v_gene: TRBV5-1
len: 15
j_gene: TRBJ2-1
abundance: NA

CDR3aa: CASSPLRDRGTSEAFF
CDR3nt: TGTGCCAGCTCACCCCTTCGGGACAGGGGAACGTCTGAAGCTTTCTTT
d_gene: TRBD1
v_gene: TRBV18
len: 16
j_gene: TRBJ1-1
abundance: NA

CDR3aa: CASSQVGGNEQYF
CDR3nt: TGCGCCAGCAGCCAAGTCGGGGGGAACGAGCAGTACTTC
d_gene: TRBD2
v_gene: TRBV4-1
len: 13
j_gene: TRBJ2-7
abundance: NA

CDR3aa: CSVEDRIF
CDR3nt: TGCAGCGTTGAAGATCGTATTTTT
d_gene: NA
v_gene: TRBV29-1
len: 8
j_gene: TRBJ1-1
abundance: NA

CDR3aa: CASIRSGVANTGELFF
CDR3nt: TGTGCCAGCATCAGATCGGGGGTTGCGAACACCGGGGAGCTGTTTTTT
d_gene: NA
v_gene: TRBV6-6
len: 16
j_gene: TRBJ2-2
abundance: NA

CDR3aa: CASSFSSGANVLTF
CDR3nt: TGCGCCAGCAGCTTTAGCTCTGGGGCCAACGTCCTGACTTTC
d_gene: NA
v_gene: TRBV5-1
len: 14
j_gene: TRBJ2-6
abundance: NA

CDR3aa: CASSRGTGNSYEQYF
CDR3nt: TGTGCCAGCAGCCGCGGGACAGGGAACTCCTACGAGCAGTACTTC
d_gene: TRBD1
v_gene: TRBV7-2
len: 15
j_gene: TRBJ2-7
abundance: NA